This T cell receptor (beta chain) was documented in a study of cytomegalovirus exposure and HLA in healthy donors. Germline CDR1 MDHEN, CDR2 SYDVKM. CDR3 length: 14 amino acids. Trimming took off 6 bases at V and 4 bases at J, with 13 bases between the two ends. This clone appeared a single time. The antigen is unknown. It was with 60 Vbeta and 13 Jbeta primers that the PCR ran. Profiling relied on immunoSEQ multiplex PCR, and the TCRdb table lists in-frame clones only, not all of them. The table has some 170,000 clones, 82% seen once. The donors gave bone marrow, and they were healthy. Study observations and caveats: An analysis that came later showed most CMV-associated TCR beta chains appearing HLA-restricted. Fewer N-insertions than the approximately 680-donor mean were reportedly shown by an Asian-associated ancestry cluster in a later analysis. Earlier analysis yielded a pattern in which most TCR beta V segments were productive about 90% or about 30% of the time.

The source is a girl aged 2 to 10 in good health and CMV-seropositive. The J gene is TRBJ1-3, the V gene TRBV28; D remains unclear. Material for sequencing was PBMCs. CDR3 DNA sequence: TGTGCCAGCAGCCCTGGAGGTCGCGGAAACACCATATATTTT. It encodes CASSPGGRGNTIYF. The whole variable domain, remainder taken from reference TRBV28 and TRBJ1-3, is DVKVTQSSRYLVKRTGEKVFLECVQDMDHENMFWYRQDPGLGLRLIYFSYDVKMKEKGDIPEGYSVSREKKERFSLILESASTNQTSMYLCASSPGGRGNTIYFGEGSWLTVV.